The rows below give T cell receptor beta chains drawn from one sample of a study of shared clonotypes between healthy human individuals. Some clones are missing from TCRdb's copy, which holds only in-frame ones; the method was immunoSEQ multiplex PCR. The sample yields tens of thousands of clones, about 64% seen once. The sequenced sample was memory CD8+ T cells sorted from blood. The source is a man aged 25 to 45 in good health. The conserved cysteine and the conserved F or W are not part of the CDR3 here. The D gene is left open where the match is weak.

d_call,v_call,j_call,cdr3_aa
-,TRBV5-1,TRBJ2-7,ASSLGQGLDEQY
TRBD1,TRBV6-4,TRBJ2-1,ASSERDSNEQF
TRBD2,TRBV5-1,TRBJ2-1,ASRYGTSTRNEQF
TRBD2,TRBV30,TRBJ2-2,AWSVLAGPNTGELF
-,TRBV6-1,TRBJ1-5,ASSEWGYELSNQPQH
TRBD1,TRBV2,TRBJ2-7,ASRVTGGYEQY
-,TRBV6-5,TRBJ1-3,ASSYGGVGNTIY
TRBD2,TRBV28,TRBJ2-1,ASSLLAGESNEQF
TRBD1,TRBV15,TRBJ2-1,ATSRDRGTVNEQF
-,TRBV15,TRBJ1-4,ATSRGETEEKLF